This TCR beta chain was sequenced during a study of beta chain features in type 1 diabetes. Whole-study findings and limits: cDNA-based reads could over-represent cells with high TCR expression. Shortening of TCRB CDR3s, moderate but significant, appeared in all four CD4+ subsets of Type 1 diabetes patients. Across patients, naive, central memory and Treg TCRB repertoires exhibited apparently greater similarity than was observed across healthy donors.

Trimming took off 6 bases at V and 2 bases at J, with 7 bases between the two ends. The CDR3 consists of 13 residues. CDR1 and CDR2 (germline): MNHNY, SVGAGI (reference sequence). The investigators reverse transcribed all of the isolated RNA, so they sequenced expressed TCRB transcripts. The table came from immunoSEQ multiplex PCR; TCRdb's copy has only in-frame clones and leaves some out. The repertoire includes some 190,000 clones, 6.5% to 8.5% of them detected once, and approximately 0.5% sits in the top ten. This clone was seen a few times. Antigen unknown. Researchers reported sorting CD4+ naive, central memory, regulatory and stem cell-like memory cells via CD45RO/CCR7/CD25/CD127/CD95/CD27. Populations obtained by sorting all exceeded 95% purity.

V is TRBV6-6 and J is TRBJ2-2; a possible D gene is TRBD2 (5 bases). The clonotype was recovered from a man between 18 and 29 years old with type 1 diabetes. Input material: central memory CD4+ T cells from blood. For the CDR3, the DNA is TGTGCCAGCAGGGACTTCAACACCGGGGAGCTGTTTTTT. It encodes CASRDFNTGELFF.